One sample yielded the 10 T cell receptor beta chains listed below, sequenced in a study of early T cells in non-severe SARS-CoV-2 infection. TCRdb called the 5' RACE reads again in MiXCR, with one record for every CDR3 protein. This repertoire shows about 50,000 distinct CDR3 sequences, 6.2% found once; its top ten account for under 8%. The sequencing here drew on whole blood, taken at baseline. The source is an adult who was a healthcare worker with PCR-confirmed SARS-CoV-2 infection or an uninfected control (not recorded which).

This clonotype showed up just a few times. J is TRBJ1-4 and V is TRBV29-1; D ambiguous. V shed 5 bases and J shed 8 bases, with 9 bases lying between them. The germline V gene encodes CDR1 SQVTM and CDR2 ANQGSEA. This CDR3 is built from 11 residues. CDR3: CSVPLAEKLFF. CDR3 bases: TGCAGCGTTCCGCTAGCCGAAAAACTGTTTTTT.

The V and J genes are TRBV6-1 and TRBJ1-1, with a possible D match to TRBD1 (6 bases). There are 14 residues in the CDR3. Germline V gene lookup returns CDR1 MNHNS and CDR2 SASEGT. V was pared by 6 bases and J by 4 bases, with 15 bases between. The CDR3 is CASRAAGAGTEAFF. The CDR3 DNA sequence: TGTGCCAGCAGGGCCGCGGGGGCTGGCACTGAAGCTTTCTTT.

This clonotype has a count of ten or more. This chain uses TRBV7-2 with TRBJ2-7; tentative D call: TRBD2 (6 bases). V lost 0 bases and J 3 bases, leaving 6 bases between the germline ends. This CDR3 region has 13 residues. Looked up from germline, CDR1 is SGHTA and CDR2 is FQGNSA. The CDR3 coding sequence is TGTGCCAGCAGCTTAGCGACTAGCTACGAGCAGTACTTC. This encodes CASSLATSYEQYF.

This clonotype appeared many times. The rearrangement joins TRBV27 to TRBJ1-2; D not resolved. From germline, CDR1 is MNHEY and CDR2 SMNVEV (reference sequence). The germline V and J ends were trimmed by 9 bases and 0 bases, with 17 bases remaining between them. This CDR3 region has 15 residues. Here the CDR3 DNA reads TGTGCCAGTAATAGCCCCAACACAGCTAACTATGGCTACACCTTC. This gives the protein CASNSPNTANYGYTF.

This clonotype showed up just a few times. CDR3 DNA sequence: TGTGCCAGCAGAGGACTAGCGGGAGGATGGGGTTACAATGAGCAGTTCTTC. Encoded protein: CASRGLAGGWGYNEQFF. This rearrangement joins TRBV6-2 or TRBV6-3 to TRBJ2-1; 14 bases match TRBD2. This CDR3 region has 17 residues. V shed 6 bases, J shed 4 bases, and the junction held 8 bases outside the gene matches. CDR1 and CDR2 from the germline V gene are MNHEY and SVGEGT.

The J gene is TRBJ1-3, the V gene TRBV12-3 or TRBV12-4; D gene unclear. This CDR3 is 14 amino acids long. V was cut by 5 bases and J by 0 bases, with 8 bases left in between. In DNA form, the CDR3 reads TGTGCCAGCAGTCGCGCGAACTCTGGAAACACCATATATTTT. It specifies CASSRANSGNTIYF.

This clonotype came up many times. This chain uses TRBV19 with TRBJ2-5; D is ambiguous. Germline assignment: CDR1 LNHDA and CDR2 SQIVND (reference sequence). With 1 base removed from V and 1 base from J, the gap between germline ends came to 4 bases. This CDR3 region has 13 residues. CDR3 protein: CASSIGSQETQYF. Written as DNA, the CDR3 is TGTGCCAGTAGTATAGGCAGCCAAGAGACCCAGTACTTC.

This clonotype was observed a few times. The chain carries TRBV20-1 and TRBJ2-7, with TRBD2 matching 10 bases. V lost 3 bases and J lost 3; bases outside the gene matches: 5. Germline V gene lookup returns CDR1 DFQATT and CDR2 SNEGSKA (reference sequence). The CDR3 runs to 14 residues. CDR3 residues: CSASQAGGLYEQYF. The CDR3 DNA is TGCAGTGCTAGTCAAGCGGGAGGGCTCTACGAGCAGTACTTC.

V usage is TRBV5-6 and J usage is TRBJ2-1, with TRBD2 matching over 10 bases. In germline, CDR1 is SGHDT, CDR2 YYEEEE. V shed 5 bases and J 7 bases; nucleotides not matched to a gene: 9. This CDR3 region has 15 residues. The CDR3 sequence: CASRFTSGTINEQFF. In DNA form, the CDR3 reads TGTGCCAGCAGATTTACTAGCGGGACTATAAATGAGCAGTTCTTC.

This clonotype was counted at least ten times. This chain uses TRBV19 with TRBJ2-7, with D maybe TRBD1 (6 bases). Germline V gene lookup returns CDR1 LNHDA and CDR2 SQIVND (reference sequence). This CDR3 is 13 amino acids long. V gave up 4 bases and J gave up 6 bases, with 13 bases separating them. CDR3 DNA: TGTGCCAGTAGTAAAGGACAGATGTTCGAGCAGTACTTC. It specifies CASSKGQMFEQYF.